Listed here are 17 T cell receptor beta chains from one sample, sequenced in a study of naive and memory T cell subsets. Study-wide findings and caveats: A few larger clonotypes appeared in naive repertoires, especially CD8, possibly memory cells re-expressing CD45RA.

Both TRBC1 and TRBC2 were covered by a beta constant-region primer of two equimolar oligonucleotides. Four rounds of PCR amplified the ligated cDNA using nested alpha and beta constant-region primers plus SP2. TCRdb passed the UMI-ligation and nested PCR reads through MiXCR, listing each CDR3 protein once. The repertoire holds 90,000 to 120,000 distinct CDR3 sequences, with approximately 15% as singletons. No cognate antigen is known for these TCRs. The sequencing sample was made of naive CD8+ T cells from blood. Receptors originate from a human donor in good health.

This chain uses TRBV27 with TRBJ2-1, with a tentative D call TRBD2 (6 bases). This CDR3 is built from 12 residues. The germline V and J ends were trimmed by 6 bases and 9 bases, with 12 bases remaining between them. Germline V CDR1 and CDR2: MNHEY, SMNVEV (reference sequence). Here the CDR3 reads CASRTVGGEQFF. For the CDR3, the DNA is TGTGCCAGCAGAACGGTCGGGGGTGAGCAGTTCTTC.

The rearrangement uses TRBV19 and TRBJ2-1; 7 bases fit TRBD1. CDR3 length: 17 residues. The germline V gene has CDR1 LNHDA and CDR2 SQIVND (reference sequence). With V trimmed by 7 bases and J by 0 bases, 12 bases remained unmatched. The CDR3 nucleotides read TGTGCCAGTAACCACGACAGGGAAAAGAGCTCCTACAATGAGCAGTTCTTC. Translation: CASNHDREKSSYNEQFF.

The CDR3 DNA sequence: TGTGCCTGGGGGGGGGCTTCTGGGGCCAACGTCCTGACTTTC. The encoded protein is CAWGGASGANVLTF. This chain joins TRBV30 and TRBJ2-6, with D possibly matching TRBD2 (7 bases). Trimming pared 5 bases from V and 1 base from J, leaving 9 bases between. The CDR3 is 14 amino acids. The germline V gene has CDR1 GTSNPN and CDR2 SVGIG (reference sequence).

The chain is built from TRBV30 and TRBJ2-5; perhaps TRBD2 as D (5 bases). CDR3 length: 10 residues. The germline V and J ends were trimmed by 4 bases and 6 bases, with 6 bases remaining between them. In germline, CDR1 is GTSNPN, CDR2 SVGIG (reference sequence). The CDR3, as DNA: TGTGCCTGGACCGGGAAGACCCAGTACTTC. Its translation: CAWTGKTQYF.

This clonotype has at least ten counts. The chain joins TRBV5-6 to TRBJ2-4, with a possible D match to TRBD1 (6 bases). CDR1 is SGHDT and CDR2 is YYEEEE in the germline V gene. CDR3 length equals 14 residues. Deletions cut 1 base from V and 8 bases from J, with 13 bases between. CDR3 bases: TGTGCCAGCAGCTTGCAACAGGGAAGGGACATTCAGTACTTC. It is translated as CASSLQQGRDIQYF. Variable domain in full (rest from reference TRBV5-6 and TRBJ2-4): DAGVTQSPTHLIKTRGQQVTLRCSPKSGHDTVSWYQQALGQGPQFIFQYYEEEERQRGNFPDRFSGHQFPNYSSELNVNALLLGDSALYLCASSLQQGRDIQYFGAGTRLSVL.

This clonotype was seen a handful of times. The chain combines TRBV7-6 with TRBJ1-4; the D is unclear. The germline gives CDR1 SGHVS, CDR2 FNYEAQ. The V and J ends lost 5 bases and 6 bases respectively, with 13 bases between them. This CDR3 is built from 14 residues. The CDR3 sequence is CASSLAQEDEKLFF. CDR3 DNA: TGTGCCAGCAGCCTCGCCCAGGAGGATGAAAAACTGTTTTTT. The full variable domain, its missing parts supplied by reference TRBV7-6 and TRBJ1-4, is GAGVSQSPRYKVTKRGQDVALRCDPISGHVSLYWYRQALGQGPEFLTYFNYEAQQDKSGLPNDRFSAERPEGSISTLTIQRTEQRDSAMYRCASSLAQEDEKLFFGSGTQLSVL.

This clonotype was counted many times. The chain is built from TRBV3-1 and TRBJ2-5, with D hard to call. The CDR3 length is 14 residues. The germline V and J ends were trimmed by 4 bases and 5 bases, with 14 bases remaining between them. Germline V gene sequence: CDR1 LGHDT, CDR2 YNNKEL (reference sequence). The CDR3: CASSPFDILETQYF. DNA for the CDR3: TGTGCCAGCAGCCCGTTCGACATCCTGGAGACCCAGTACTTC.

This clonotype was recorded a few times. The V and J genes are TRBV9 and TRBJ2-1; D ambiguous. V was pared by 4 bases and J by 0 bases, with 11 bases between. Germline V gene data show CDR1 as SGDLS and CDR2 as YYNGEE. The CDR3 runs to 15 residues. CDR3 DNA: TGTGCCAGCAGCACACACCCGAGCTCCTACAATGAGCAGTTCTTC. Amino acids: CASSTHPSSYNEQFF.

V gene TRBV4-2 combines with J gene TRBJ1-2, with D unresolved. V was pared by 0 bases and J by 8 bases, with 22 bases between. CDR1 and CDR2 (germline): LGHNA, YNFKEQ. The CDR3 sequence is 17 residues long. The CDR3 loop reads CASSQEEGAPSMLGYTF. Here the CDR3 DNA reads TGTGCCAGCAGCCAAGAAGAAGGCGCGCCCTCGATGCTCGGCTACACCTTC.

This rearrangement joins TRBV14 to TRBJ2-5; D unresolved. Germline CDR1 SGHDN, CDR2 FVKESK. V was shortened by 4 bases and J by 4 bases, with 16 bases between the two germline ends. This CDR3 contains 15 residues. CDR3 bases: TGTGCCAGCAGCCTGTATCGTGGAGTAGGAGAGACCCAGTACTTC. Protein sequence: CASSLYRGVGETQYF.

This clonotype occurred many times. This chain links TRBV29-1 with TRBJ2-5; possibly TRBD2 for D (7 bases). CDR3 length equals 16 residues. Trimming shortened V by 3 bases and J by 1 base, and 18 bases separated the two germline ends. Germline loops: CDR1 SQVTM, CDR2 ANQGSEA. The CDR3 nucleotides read TGCAGCGTTGAGGGGGGGCCGACTTTAACCCAAGAGACCCAGTACTTC. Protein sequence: CSVEGGPTLTQETQYF.

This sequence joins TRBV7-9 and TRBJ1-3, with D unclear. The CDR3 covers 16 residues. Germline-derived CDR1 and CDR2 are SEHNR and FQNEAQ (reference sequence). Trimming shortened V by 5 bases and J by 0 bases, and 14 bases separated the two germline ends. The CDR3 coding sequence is TGTGCCAGCAGCCCCCGCATACTCGACTCTGGAAACACCATATATTTT. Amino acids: CASSPRILDSGNTIYF.

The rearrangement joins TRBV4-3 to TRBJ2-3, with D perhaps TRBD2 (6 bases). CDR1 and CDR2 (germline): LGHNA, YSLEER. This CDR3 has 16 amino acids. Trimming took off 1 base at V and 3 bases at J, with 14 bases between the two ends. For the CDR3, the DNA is TGCGCCAGCAGCCAAGCCCAGACTAGTTATACAGATACGCAGTATTTT. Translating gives CASSQAQTSYTDTQYF.

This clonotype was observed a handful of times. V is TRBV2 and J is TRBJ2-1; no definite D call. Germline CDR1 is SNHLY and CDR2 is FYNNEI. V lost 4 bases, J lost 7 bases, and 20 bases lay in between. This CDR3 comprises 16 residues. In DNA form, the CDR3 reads TGTGCCAGCAGTGGTTCCACTAATCCCCTCACGAATGAGCAGTTCTTC. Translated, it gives CASSGSTNPLTNEQFF.

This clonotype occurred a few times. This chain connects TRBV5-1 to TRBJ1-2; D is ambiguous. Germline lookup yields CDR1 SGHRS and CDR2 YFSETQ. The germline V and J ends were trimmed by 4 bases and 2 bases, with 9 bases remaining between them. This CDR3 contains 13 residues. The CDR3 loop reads CASSLNDNYGYTF. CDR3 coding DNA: TGCGCCAGCAGCCTCAACGACAACTATGGCTACACCTTC.

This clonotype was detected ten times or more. The DNA for the CDR3 is TGCAGTGCTAGAGATCTTCGCGTAGACGTGCTCGCTGATACGCAGTATTTT. This gives the protein CSARDLRVDVLADTQYF. The V call is TRBV20-1, the J call TRBJ2-3; D ambiguous. With 0 bases removed from V and 6 bases from J, the gap between germline ends came to 22 bases. The CDR3 has 17 amino acids. The germline gives CDR1 DFQATT, CDR2 SNEGSKA (reference sequence).

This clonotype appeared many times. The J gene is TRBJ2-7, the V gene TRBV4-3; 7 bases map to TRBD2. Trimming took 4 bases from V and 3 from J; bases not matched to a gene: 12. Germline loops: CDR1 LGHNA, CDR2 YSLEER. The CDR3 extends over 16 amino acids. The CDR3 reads CASSPSYPSGYYEQYF. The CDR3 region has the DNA TGCGCCAGCAGCCCCTCCTACCCTAGCGGATACTACGAGCAGTACTTC.